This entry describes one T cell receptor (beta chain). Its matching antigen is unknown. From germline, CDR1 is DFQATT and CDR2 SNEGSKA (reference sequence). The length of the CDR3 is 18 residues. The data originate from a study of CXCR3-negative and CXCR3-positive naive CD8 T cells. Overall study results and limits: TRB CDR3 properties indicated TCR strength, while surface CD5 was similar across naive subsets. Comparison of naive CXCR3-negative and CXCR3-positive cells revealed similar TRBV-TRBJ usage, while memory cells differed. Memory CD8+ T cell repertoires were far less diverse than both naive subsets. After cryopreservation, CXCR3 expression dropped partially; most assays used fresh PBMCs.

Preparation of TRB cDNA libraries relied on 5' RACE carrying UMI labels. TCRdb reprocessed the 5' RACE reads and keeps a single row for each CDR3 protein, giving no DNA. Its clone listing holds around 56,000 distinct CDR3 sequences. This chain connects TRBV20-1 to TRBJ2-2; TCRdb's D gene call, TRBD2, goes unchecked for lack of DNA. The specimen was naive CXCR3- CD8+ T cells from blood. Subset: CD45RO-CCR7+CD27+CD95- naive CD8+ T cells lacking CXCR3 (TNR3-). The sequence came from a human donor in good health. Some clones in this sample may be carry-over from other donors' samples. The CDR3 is CSARYGPLAGVGTGELFF.